The next 27 T cell receptor beta chains were all read from a single sample in a study of T cell responses to AZD1222 COVID-19 vaccine. Generated by immunoSEQ multiplex PCR, the TCRdb table keeps only in-frame clones and is missing some. The data show 140,000 to 150,000 clones, over 90% seen once. This material consisted of peripheral blood, taken on day 0 of AZD1222 vaccination. Receptors originate from an adult in good health.

The chain is built from TRBV18 and TRBJ1-2, with 9 bases aligning to TRBD1. The CDR3 has 14 amino acids. Germline loops: CDR1 KGHSH, CDR2 LQKENI. J was trimmed by 6 bases and V by 5 bases; bases with no gene match: 7. The CDR3 DNA sequence: TGTGCCAGCTCAACTCCGGGACAGGGACATGGCTACACCTTC. Amino acid sequence: CASSTPGQGHGYTF.

J is TRBJ2-3 and V is TRBV19; 7 bases map to TRBD2. CDR3 length: 14 residues. Unmatched junction bases numbered 3, after V lost 5 bases and J lost 1 base. Germline values: CDR1 LNHDA, CDR2 SQIVND (reference sequence). As DNA, the CDR3 is TGTGCCAGTAGTGGGAGGGAGGGCACAGATACGCAGTATTTT. Its translation is CASSGREGTDTQYF.

This clone was seen more than once but under ten times. The chain links TRBV12-5 to TRBJ2-2; a possible D gene is TRBD1 (6 bases). Trimming removed 3 bases from V and 9 bases from J, with 11 bases in between. The CDR3 totals 13 residues. Germline V gene data show CDR1 as LGHNT and CDR2 as FRNRAP. DNA for the CDR3: TGTGCTAGTGGTTTTGATCAGGGGTGGGAGCTGTTTTTT. Its translation: CASGFDQGWELFF. Supplemented by reference TRBV12-5 and TRBJ2-2, the full variable domain reads DARVTQTPRHKVTEMGQEVTMRCQPILGHNTVFWYRQTMMQGLELLAYFRNRAPLDDSGMPKDRFSAEMPDATLATLKIQPSEPRDSAVYFCASGFDQGWELFFGEGSRLTVL.

The rearrangement uses TRBV5-1 and TRBJ2-2, with D hard to call. V was clipped by 0 bases and J by 4 bases, with 7 bases between them. The CDR3 consists of 14 residues. Germline V gives CDR1 SGHRS, CDR2 YFSETQ. The CDR3 loop is CASSLVASTGELFF. CDR3 DNA sequence: TGCGCCAGCAGCTTGGTGGCTAGCACCGGGGAGCTGTTTTTT. The variable domain in full, with the rest retrieved from reference TRBV5-1 and TRBJ2-2, is KAGVTQTPRYLIKTRGQQVTLSCSPISGHRSVSWYQQTPGQGLQFLFEYFSETQRNKGNFPGRFSGRQFSNSRSEMNVSTLELGDSALYLCASSLVASTGELFFGEGSRLTVL.

This sequence joins TRBV30 and TRBJ1-4, with D possibly TRBD1 on 6 matching bases. V was trimmed by 4 bases and J by 8 bases, leaving 14 bases between them. The CDR3 contains 13 residues. The germline gives CDR1 GTSNPN, CDR2 SVGIG (reference sequence). The CDR3 here is CAWNDGTMEKLFF. The CDR3 DNA is TGTGCCTGGAATGACGGGACAATGGAAAAACTGTTTTTT.

This chain connects TRBV6-5 to TRBJ2-4; 9 nucleotides agree with TRBD2. The CDR3 runs 14 residues. From germline, CDR1 is MNHEY and CDR2 SVGAGI. After removal of 6 bases from V and 5 bases from J, the junction contained 5 bases not matched to a gene. CDR3 in amino acids: CASRPSGTENIQYF. CDR3 in DNA: TGTGCCAGCAGACCTAGCGGGACCGAAAACATTCAGTACTTC.

The chain recombines TRBV11-2 with TRBJ2-1, with D uncertain. V was clipped by 4 bases and J by 7 bases, with 11 bases between them. Germline V gene sequence: CDR1 SGHAT, CDR2 FQNNGV. This CDR3 has 13 residues. CDR3 in amino acids: CASSSLLGNEQFF. CDR3 coding DNA: TGTGCCAGCAGCTCCCTGCTAGGTAATGAGCAGTTCTTC.

This chain uses TRBV5-1 with TRBJ2-7; TRBD2 agrees at 10 bases. V lost 1 base and J lost 2; bases outside the gene matches: 3. This CDR3 comprises 15 residues. Germline lookup yields CDR1 SGHRS and CDR2 YFSETQ. DNA for the CDR3: TGCGCCAGCAGCTTGACTAGCGGGGCCACCTACGAGCAGTACTTC. Translating gives CASSLTSGATYEQYF. The whole variable domain, filled in from reference TRBV5-1 and TRBJ2-7, reads KAGVTQTPRYLIKTRGQQVTLSCSPISGHRSVSWYQQTPGQGLQFLFEYFSETQRNKGNFPGRFSGRQFSNSRSEMNVSTLELGDSALYLCASSLTSGATYEQYFGPGTRLTVT.

V gene TRBV5-1 combines with J gene TRBJ1-1; a possible D gene is TRBD1 (5 bases). Looked up from germline, CDR1 is SGHRS and CDR2 is YFSETQ. Deletions cut 4 bases from V and 4 bases from J, with 14 bases between. The CDR3 totals 14 residues. The chain's CDR3 is CASSPLQVSTEAFF. DNA for the CDR3: TGCGCCAGCAGCCCGTTACAGGTTAGCACTGAAGCTTTCTTT. The whole variable domain, filled in from reference TRBV5-1 and TRBJ1-1, reads KAGVTQTPRYLIKTRGQQVTLSCSPISGHRSVSWYQQTPGQGLQFLFEYFSETQRNKGNFPGRFSGRQFSNSRSEMNVSTLELGDSALYLCASSPLQVSTEAFFGQGTRLTVV.

The rearrangement joins TRBV21-1 to TRBJ1-1. TRBV21-1 is labeled a pseudogene. The CDR3 runs to 14 residues. The CDR3 spells CASSKAGGPTEAFF. CDR3 DNA sequence: TGTGCCAGCAGCAAAGCCGGGGGGCCCACTGAAGCTTTCTTT.

This clone was picked up one time. V gene TRBV29-1 combines with J gene TRBJ1-1; D unclear. V was shortened by 0 bases and J by 1 base, with 6 bases between the two germline ends. This CDR3 comprises 13 residues. CDR1 is SQVTM and CDR2 is ANQGSEA in the germline V gene. CDR3 coding DNA: TGCAGCGTTGAAGATCGCGAGAACACTGAAGCTTTCTTT. It yields the protein CSVEDRENTEAFF.

The chain has TRBV23-1 and TRBJ2-3, with 7 nucleotides matching TRBD1. TRBV23-1 is given ORF status, its function remaining uncertain. The CDR3 has 17 residues. With V trimmed by 3 bases and J by 5 bases, 14 bases remained unmatched. The CDR3 coding sequence is TGCGCCAGCAGTCACTCGCGCCCAACAGGGGACGGAGATACGCAGTATTTT. As protein: CASSHSRPTGDGDTQYF.

The chain joins TRBV19 to TRBJ1-5; no firm D call. The V gene lost 4 bases and the J gene lost 0 bases, with 16 bases spanning the gap. There are 17 residues in the CDR3. CDR1 and CDR2 (germline): LNHDA, SQIVND (reference sequence). Here the CDR3 reads CASSSGREEYSNQPQHF. The CDR3 bases are TGTGCCAGTAGTAGCGGGAGAGAGGAATATAGCAATCAGCCCCAGCATTTT.

This chain links TRBV7-8 with TRBJ1-2; TRBD1 agrees at 9 bases. The CDR3 spans 17 residues. Unmatched junction bases numbered 13, after V lost 5 bases and J lost 3 bases. CDR1 is SGHVS, CDR2 FQNEAQ, per germline. Written as DNA, the CDR3 is TGTGCCAGCAGCCCAGGACAGGGGCCCTTTCTTCACTATGGCTACACCTTC. Protein: CASSPGQGPFLHYGYTF.

V and J are TRBV6-5 and TRBJ1-2; D uncertain. V was clipped by 4 bases and J by 5 bases, with 5 bases between them. CDR1 MNHEY and CDR2 SVGAGI come from the germline V gene. CDR3 length equals 11 residues. CDR3 amino acids: CASSSLYGYTF. The CDR3 region has the DNA TGTGCCAGCAGTTCCCTATATGGCTACACCTTC.

The count of this clone is one. The V and J genes are TRBV5-1 and TRBJ2-1, with D hard to call. Trimming shortened V by 2 bases and J by 4 bases, and 4 bases separated the two germline ends. The CDR3 contains 12 residues. The germline V gene has CDR1 SGHRS and CDR2 YFSETQ. In DNA, the CDR3 is TGCGCCAGCAGCTTCGCATACAATGAGCAGTTCTTC. Translated: CASSFAYNEQFF. The full variable domain, completed using reference TRBV5-1 and TRBJ2-1, is KAGVTQTPRYLIKTRGQQVTLSCSPISGHRSVSWYQQTPGQGLQFLFEYFSETQRNKGNFPGRFSGRQFSNSRSEMNVSTLELGDSALYLCASSFAYNEQFFGPGTRLTVL.

This CDR3 reads CASSSPGLAKETQYF. CDR3 sequence (DNA): TGTGCCAGCAGTTCCCCTGGACTAGCGAAGGAGACCCAGTACTTC. The rearrangement links TRBV27 to TRBJ2-5; 9 nucleotides agree with TRBD2. V trimming: 4 bases; J trimming: 5 bases; junction bases outside the gene matches: 8. The CDR3 length is 15 residues. Germline V gene data show CDR1 as MNHEY and CDR2 as SMNVEV (reference sequence).

The chain carries TRBV6-5 and TRBJ1-2, with TRBD1 matching 7 bases. Germline CDR1 MNHEY, CDR2 SVGAGI. The trim removed 6 bases at V and 1 base at J, leaving 5 bases unmatched. The CDR3 runs 14 residues. The CDR3 nucleotides are TGTGCCAGCAGCCCCAGGGGGGGTAACTATGGCTACACCTTC. This encodes CASSPRGGNYGYTF.

The genes are TRBV3-1 (or the pseudogene TRBV3-2) and TRBJ2-1; no clear D gene. Germline-derived CDR1 and CDR2 are LGHDT and YNNKEL (reference sequence). V shed 1 base and J shed 8 bases, with 18 bases lying between them. The CDR3 is 16 residues long. This chain's CDR3 is CASSQAATSLSYEQFF. CDR3 sequence (DNA): TGTGCCAGCAGCCAAGCCGCGACTTCTCTCTCTTATGAGCAGTTCTTC.

The chain is built from TRBV19 and TRBJ1-1; D may be TRBD1 (5 bases). Trimming cost V 5 bases and J 0 bases, with 16 bases left between them. Germline V gives CDR1 LNHDA, CDR2 SQIVND (reference sequence). The CDR3 runs 16 residues. Here the CDR3 reads CASSAPPGRLNTEAFF. The CDR3 nucleotides are TGTGCCAGTAGTGCCCCCCCGGGACGATTGAACACTGAAGCTTTCTTT.

The chain recombines TRBV5-4 with TRBJ2-3, with D possibly being TRBD2 (5 bases). Germline loops: CDR1 SGHNT, CDR2 YYREEE (reference sequence). CDR3 length equals 13 residues. V lost 1 base and J 6 bases, leaving 9 bases between the germline ends. The DNA for the CDR3 is TGTGCCAGCAGCTTGCCTCCGGGGGATACGCAGTATTTT. This encodes CASSLPPGDTQYF.

J is TRBJ2-7 and V is TRBV28; TRBD2 aligns across 7 bases. Germline values: CDR1 MDHEN, CDR2 SYDVKM. Trimming cost V 7 bases and J 4 bases; bases outside gene matches: 7. CDR3 length: 13 residues. CDR3 nucleotide sequence: TGTGCCAGCACTGGGGACTACCTATACGAGCAGTACTTC. Translating it yields CASTGDYLYEQYF.

The J gene is TRBJ2-4, the V gene TRBV27; 7 bases agree with TRBD2. Per the germline V gene, CDR1 is MNHEY and CDR2 is SMNVEV (reference sequence). This CDR3 has 14 residues. The V segment lost 9 bases and the J segment 1 base; nucleotides outside the gene matches: 6. The chain's CDR3 is CARAGVGAKNIQYF. As DNA, the CDR3 is TGTGCCAGGGCGGGGGTCGGGGCCAAAAACATTCAGTACTTC.

The chain is built from TRBV5-1 and TRBJ2-6, with 8 bases lining up with TRBD1. The germline V gene encodes CDR1 SGHRS and CDR2 YFSETQ. The V and J ends lost 3 bases and 2 bases, in that order; junction bases with no gene match: 7. The CDR3 runs 17 residues. The CDR3: CASSSRTGSTGANVLTF. CDR3 DNA sequence: TGCGCCAGCAGCTCAAGGACAGGGAGTACTGGGGCCAACGTCCTGACTTTC.

The rearrangement joins TRBV5-1 to TRBJ2-7, with 9 bases fitting TRBD1. V lost 2 bases to trimming and J lost 5 bases; unmatched junction nucleotides: 5. CDR1 is SGHRS and CDR2 is YFSETQ in the germline V gene. The CDR3 runs to 14 residues. DNA for the CDR3: TGCGCCAGCAGCTTCCGGGACAGGGACCACGAGCAGTACTTC. Translation gives CASSFRDRDHEQYF.

The chain has TRBV30 and TRBJ1-2, with D unclear. Germline CDR1 reads GTSNPN; CDR2 reads SVGIG (reference sequence). Trimming cost V 5 bases and J 2 bases, with 6 bases left between them. The CDR3 length is 11 residues. The CDR3 DNA reads as TGTGCCTGGCTACAGAACTATGGCTACACCTTC. Its protein is CAWLQNYGYTF. The whole variable domain, filled in from reference TRBV30 and TRBJ1-2, reads SQTIHQWPATLVQPVGSPLSLECTVEGTSNPNLYWYRQAAGRGLQLLFYSVGIGQISSEVPQNLSASRPQDRQFILSSKKLLLSDSGFYLCAWLQNYGYTFGSGTRLTVV.

This clone was counted only a few times. The chain couples TRBV28 to TRBJ2-2; 12 bases agree with TRBD2. The CDR3 covers 16 residues. V shed 2 bases and J 7 bases; nucleotides not matched to a gene: 5. Germline V CDR1 and CDR2: MDHEN, SYDVKM. The CDR3 nucleotides read TGTGCCAGCAGTTTAGGACTAGCGGGATGGGTCGGGGAGCTGTTTTTT. This encodes CASSLGLAGWVGELFF.